The T cell receptor (beta chain) described here comes from a study of OX40 agonist ivuxolimab in advanced cancers. Data came from immunoSEQ multiplex PCR; TCRdb stores just in-frame clones and leaves some out. The sample contains about 34,000 clones, around 79% of which appear only once. This clone was recorded only once. The CDR3 runs 15 residues. V lost 3 bases, J lost 0 bases, and 10 bases lay in between. The germline V gene has CDR1 SEHNR and CDR2 FQNEAQ (reference sequence). The receptor was isolated from an adult with an advanced solid tumor such as melanoma, head and neck, liver or kidney cancer. The specimen was CD4+ or CD8+ T cells sorted from blood, collected in a trial of the OX40 agonist ivuxolimab. The rearrangement links TRBV7-9 to TRBJ2-3, with D uncertain. CDR3: CASSFRADSTDTQYF. The CDR3 nucleotides read TGTGCCAGCAGCTTCCGCGCAGATAGCACAGATACGCAGTATTTT.